This TCR beta chain was identified during a study of post-analysis software for immune sequencing data. Regarding the study as a whole: Patients had higher frequencies than controls of about five TRBV segments, including TRBV5-6, TRBV5-1 and TRBV20-1. In multiple sclerosis, normalized Chao1 diversity was significantly below that of controls. Samples made in the same batch grouped tightly together by F measure.

This clonotype was picked up a small number of times. Its antigen remains unidentified. Carried by the TCR beta cDNA libraries were unique molecular identifiers. Yield was 450,000 to 650,000 cDNA molecules from approximately 0.95 to 9.8 million T cells. MiXCR, run by TCRdb on the PCR reads, gives a single entry per CDR3 protein. Here the sample spans a few hundred thousand distinct CDR3 sequences, less than 35% being singletons. This CDR3 contains 16 residues. After removal of 0 bases from V and 5 bases from J, the junction contained 7 bases not matched to a gene. This rearrangement joins TRBV12-3 or TRBV12-4 to TRBJ2-5; 9 bases line up with TRBD1. The sample consisted of blood. The receptor was derived from a girl between 10 and 17 years old with multiple sclerosis. CDR3 region: CASSLAGTGFGETQYF. CDR3 DNA: TGTGCCAGCAGTTTAGCAGGGACAGGGTTTGGTGAGACCCAGTACTTC.